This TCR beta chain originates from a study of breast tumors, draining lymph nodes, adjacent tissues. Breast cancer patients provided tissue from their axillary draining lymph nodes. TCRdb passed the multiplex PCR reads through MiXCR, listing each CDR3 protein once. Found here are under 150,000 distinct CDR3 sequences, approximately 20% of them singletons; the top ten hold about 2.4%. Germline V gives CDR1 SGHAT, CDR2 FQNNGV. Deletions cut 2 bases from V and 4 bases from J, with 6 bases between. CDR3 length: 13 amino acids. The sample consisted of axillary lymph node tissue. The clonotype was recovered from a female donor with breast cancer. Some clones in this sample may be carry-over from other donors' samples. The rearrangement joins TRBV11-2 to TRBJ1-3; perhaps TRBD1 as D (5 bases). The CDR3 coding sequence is TGTGCCAGCAGCTTAAAGGGGGGAAACACCATATATTTT. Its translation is CASSLKGGNTIYF.